Presented here are 21 T cell receptor beta chains from one specimen sequenced in a study of shared clonotypes between healthy human individuals. CD45RO negativity and positive selection for CCR7 defined naive CD8 cells, a population that excluded terminally differentiated effector memory CD45RA+ cells. Profiled with immunoSEQ multiplex PCR; TCRdb holds only in-frame clones, not every one. The sample lists millions of clones, less than 95% occurring once. The sample consisted of naive CD8+ T cells sorted from blood. The receptors shown here come from a man aged 18 to 29 in good health.

This chain uses TRBV19 with TRBJ1-5, with D maybe TRBD1 (5 bases). With 3 bases removed from V and 3 bases from J, the gap between germline ends came to 12 bases. The length of the CDR3 is 15 residues. From germline, CDR1 is LNHDA and CDR2 SQIVND (reference sequence). The CDR3 region is CASSIVQGHNQPQHF. DNA of the CDR3: TGTGCCAGTAGTATTGTGCAGGGCCACAATCAGCCCCAGCATTTT.

This chain joins TRBV6-5 and TRBJ2-7; D uncertain. The germline gives CDR1 MNHEY, CDR2 SVGAGI. The V gene lost 0 bases and the J gene lost 2 bases, with 14 bases spanning the gap. CDR3 length: 16 amino acids. CDR3 DNA: TGTGCCAGCAGTTACTCGGCCGGAACAGTGGCCTACGAGCAGTACTTC. The encoded protein is CASSYSAGTVAYEQYF.

The rearrangement joins TRBV5-6 to TRBJ1-3; D gene uncertain. This CDR3 region has 12 residues. V lost 2 bases and J lost 4, with 4 bases in between. Germline V CDR1 and CDR2: SGHDT, YYEEEE. The CDR3 sequence is CASSFMGNTIYF. The DNA of the CDR3 is TGTGCCAGCAGCTTTATGGGAAACACCATATATTTT. Combining the CDR3 with reference TRBV5-6 and TRBJ1-3 gives the whole variable domain DAGVTQSPTHLIKTRGQQVTLRCSPKSGHDTVSWYQQALGQGPQFIFQYYEEEERQRGNFPDRFSGHQFPNYSSELNVNALLLGDSALYLCASSFMGNTIYFGEGSWLTVV.

The chain is built from TRBV6-5 and TRBJ1-1, with 10 bases that match TRBD1. Germline V gene lookup returns CDR1 MNHEY and CDR2 SVGAGI. Unmatched junction bases numbered 8, after V lost 6 bases and J lost 4 bases. The CDR3 is made up of 15 amino acids. CDR3 amino acids: CASRPGTGVFTEAFF. CDR3 in DNA: TGTGCCAGCAGACCCGGGACAGGGGTTTTCACTGAAGCTTTCTTT.

The chain uses TRBV7-9 and TRBJ2-2, with 8 bases lining up with TRBD2. The J segment lost 2 bases and the V segment lost 4 bases, leaving 12 bases of the junction unmatched. The CDR3 extends over 18 amino acids. Germline CDR1 is SEHNR and CDR2 is FQNEAQ (reference sequence). The CDR3 loop reads CASSYTPGGGPNTGELFF. CDR3 in DNA: TGTGCCAGCAGCTACACCCCGGGCGGGGGGCCAAACACCGGGGAGCTGTTTTTT. Together with reference TRBV7-9 and TRBJ2-2, the CDR3 gives the full variable domain: DTGVSQNPRHKITKRGQNVTFRCDPISEHNRLYWYRQTLGQGPEFLTYFQNEAQLEKSRLLSDRFSAERPKGSFSTLEIQRTEQGDSAMYLCASSYTPGGGPNTGELFFGEGSRLTVL.

The chain carries TRBV28 and TRBJ1-6, with 12 bases aligning to TRBD1. This CDR3 comprises 15 residues. With 6 bases clipped from V and 9 bases from J, the junction kept 6 bases outside the gene matches. CDR1 and CDR2 (germline): MDHEN, SYDVKM. The chain's CDR3 is CASSSGTGGGSPLHF. For the CDR3, the DNA is TGTGCCAGCAGCAGCGGGACAGGGGGCGGTTCACCCCTCCACTTT.

The V call is TRBV7-9, the J call TRBJ2-7; 7 bases match TRBD1. CDR3 length: 14 residues. V lost 7 bases, J lost 4 bases, and 10 bases stayed unmatched. Per germline, CDR1 SEHNR and CDR2 FQNEAQ (reference sequence). In DNA form, the CDR3 reads TGTGCCAGCACCTCTTCGACAGGGTCGTACGAGCAGTACTTC. The encoded protein is CASTSSTGSYEQYF.

The gene calls are TRBV10-3 and TRBJ1-1, with TRBD1 as a possible D gene (5 bases). The CDR3 length is 14 residues. V was cut by 2 bases and J by 12 bases, with 19 bases left in between. Germline CDR1 is ENHRY and CDR2 is SYGVKD. The CDR3 DNA sequence: TGTGCCATCAGTGAGCCTGGGGAGGGGTGGCGATCTTTCTTT. Encoded protein: CAISEPGEGWRSFF.

The chain has TRBV27 and TRBJ2-6; 9 nucleotides agree with TRBD1. Per the germline V gene, CDR1 is MNHEY and CDR2 is SMNVEV (reference sequence). Trimming removed 0 bases from V and 0 bases from J; junction bases left unmatched: 6. This CDR3 contains 19 residues. The CDR3 DNA is TGTGCCAGCAGTTTATCGCACGGGACAGGGAGCTCTGGGGCCAACGTCCTGACTTTC. Translated: CASSLSHGTGSSGANVLTF. The full variable domain, with the rest looked up from reference TRBV27 and TRBJ2-6, is EAQVTQNPRYLITVTGKKLTVTCSQNMNHEYMSWYRQDPGLGLRQIYYSMNVEVTDKGDVPEGYKVSRKEKRNFPLILESPSPNQTSLYFCASSLSHGTGSSGANVLTFGAGSRLTVL.

The J gene is TRBJ1-1, the V gene TRBV11-2, with D perhaps TRBD1 (6 bases). From germline, CDR1 is SGHAT and CDR2 FQNNGV. This CDR3 is 14 amino acids long. V was pared by 0 bases and J by 4 bases, with 9 bases between. The CDR3 sequence is CASSLEYRVTEAFF. For the CDR3, the DNA is TGTGCCAGCAGCTTAGAGTACAGGGTCACTGAAGCTTTCTTT. The full variable domain, its missing parts supplied by reference TRBV11-2 and TRBJ1-1, is EAGVAQSPRYKIIEKRQSVAFWCNPISGHATLYWYQQILGQGPKLLIQFQNNGVVDDSQLPKDRFSAERLKGVDSTLKIQPAKLEDSAVYLCASSLEYRVTEAFFGQGTRLTVV.

The chain employs TRBV5-1 and TRBJ1-2, with 9 nucleotides matching TRBD1. The CDR3 consists of 15 residues. Germline V gives CDR1 SGHRS, CDR2 YFSETQ. With 0 bases clipped from V and 8 bases from J, the junction kept 8 bases outside the gene matches. CDR3 protein: CASSLGTGEIRGYTF. CDR3 bases: TGCGCCAGCAGCTTGGGGACAGGGGAAATTCGGGGCTACACCTTC.

V gene TRBV4-1 combines with J gene TRBJ2-5; 7 bases are shared with TRBD1. The CDR3 extends over 17 amino acids. The germline V gene encodes CDR1 MGHRA and CDR2 YSYEKL. V dropped 2 bases and J dropped 3; count of bases not matched to a gene: 12. The CDR3 DNA is TGCGCCAGCAGCCAATGGGGGCAAGGGGGCGCTGAAGAGACCCAGTACTTC. Its translation: CASSQWGQGGAEETQYF.

To note about this clone: This CDR3 is also generated by other DNA sequences in the sample. The chain joins TRBV28 to TRBJ1-4; D uncertain. The CDR3 is 11 amino acids. V was pared by 3 bases and J by 8 bases, with 4 bases between. CDR1 is MDHEN and CDR2 is SYDVKM in the germline V gene. DNA for the CDR3: TGTGCCAGCAGTTTTCGGGAAAAACTGTTTTTT. Its translation: CASSFREKLFF.

This chain joins TRBV29-1 and TRBJ2-5; D tentatively fits TRBD1 or TRBD2 (5 bases each). CDR3 length: 15 residues. V dropped 4 bases and J dropped 11 bases, with 26 bases sitting between them. In germline, CDR1 is SQVTM, CDR2 ANQGSEA. The CDR3 loop is CSVVGITQGRYQQYF. The CDR3 DNA reads as TGCAGCGTTGTCGGGATAACGCAGGGAAGGTACCAGCAGTACTTC.

The chain combines TRBV13 with TRBJ2-7; possibly TRBD1 for D (6 bases). This CDR3 is 16 amino acids long. Trimming cost V 4 bases and J 0 bases, with 16 bases left between them. CDR1 is PRHDT and CDR2 is FYEKMQ in the germline V gene (reference sequence). The CDR3: CASSSSSDRLSYEQYF. The CDR3 DNA is TGTGCCAGCAGCTCTTCCTCAGACAGGCTCTCCTACGAGCAGTACTTC.

This sequence joins TRBV27 and TRBJ2-7; TRBD1 agrees at 9 bases. V dropped 2 bases and J dropped 6; count of bases not matched to a gene: 5. This CDR3 has 14 residues. Germline CDR1 is MNHEY and CDR2 is SMNVEV (reference sequence). The CDR3 reads CASSLMGQGGEQYF. The CDR3, as DNA: TGTGCCAGCAGTTTAATGGGACAGGGCGGCGAGCAGTACTTC.

This clone was seen a single time. This chain connects TRBV18 to TRBJ2-7; unclear D gene. Germline V gene lookup returns CDR1 KGHSH and CDR2 LQKENI. There are 13 residues in the CDR3. V was cut by 3 bases and J by 5 bases, with 11 bases left in between. CDR3 residues: CASSPDGSDEQYF. The CDR3 DNA follows: TGTGCCAGCTCACCGGACGGTTCGGACGAGCAGTACTTC.

There are a few counts of this clone. The chain recombines TRBV6-6 with TRBJ2-7; 7 bases align to TRBD1. The CDR3 is 14 residues long. The germline gives CDR1 MNHNY, CDR2 SVGAGI (reference sequence). The V segment lost 2 bases and the J segment 3 bases; nucleotides outside the gene matches: 4. CDR3 region: CASSYTRDSYEQYF. The CDR3 DNA sequence: TGTGCCAGCAGTTACACAAGGGACAGCTACGAGCAGTACTTC.

The chain couples TRBV9 to TRBJ2-5, with D possibly TRBD1 on 5 matching bases. This CDR3 has 14 residues. CDR1 is SGDLS and CDR2 is YYNGEE in the germline V gene. The ends were cut back, 1 base at V and 5 bases at J, with 12 bases in the middle. The CDR3 DNA reads as TGTGCCAGCAGCGTAAGTTCTGGGGCGGAGACCCAGTACTTC. It yields the protein CASSVSSGAETQYF.

The genes are TRBV5-6 and TRBJ2-7; D is uncertain. V lost 0 bases, J lost 2 bases, and 12 bases lay in between. This CDR3 is built from 15 residues. The germline CDR1 and CDR2 sequences are SGHDT and YYEEEE. The CDR3 DNA reads TGTGCCAGCAGCTTGGTCCTCGAGTTAGCCTACGAGCAGTACTTC. Amino acids: CASSLVLELAYEQYF.

The chain is built from TRBV4-1 and TRBJ1-2; TRBD1 might be the D (5 bases). V shed 4 bases and J shed 4 bases, with 16 bases lying between them. Germline V lookup: CDR1 MGHRA, CDR2 YSYEKL. The CDR3 has 15 amino acids. The DNA of the CDR3 is TGCGCCAGCAGCCCCAACGACAGTCCTAGCTATGGCTACACCTTC. Encoded protein: CASSPNDSPSYGYTF.